The subject of this entry is one TCR beta chain. The antigen remains unidentified. This specimen comes from a study of a mutant IDH1 vaccine in newly diagnosed glioma. Turning to the study itself: Of treated patients, around 62% were men and approximately 40% women, averaging around 40 years. Earlier treatment was radiotherapy, temozolomide, or both, with most getting both. Study-level findings and limits: There were vaccine-induced immune responses in just under 95% of the patients.

Generated by immunoSEQ multiplex PCR, the TCRdb table keeps only in-frame clones and is missing some. This table holds 20,000 to 25,000 clones, about 85% found once. V dropped 3 bases and J dropped 7 bases, with 12 bases sitting between them. The CDR3 consists of 13 residues. Germline CDR1 SGHTA, CDR2 FQGNSA. The time point is: baseline, week 1 (first vaccination visit). Described treatment: pre-vaccination baseline after standard-of-care therapy. Specimen: PBMCs, collected from a glioma patient treated with radiotherapy, temozolomide or both. This receptor was identified in a man aged 35 to 55 with glioma. The chain carries TRBV7-2 and TRBJ1-1; D may be TRBD1 (5 bases). The CDR3 region has the DNA TGTGCCAGCAGCTTCGCGCAGGGCAGTGAAGCTTTCTTT. It is translated as CASSFAQGSEAFF.